Following are 31 T cell receptor beta chains from one sample sequenced in a study of memory CD4+ T cells and cytomegalovirus serostatus. The sort gate was single viable CD3+CD4+CD8-CD45RO+ cells for memory CD4+ T cells. The protocol was immunoSEQ multiplex PCR, while the TCRdb copy is restricted to in-frame clones and leaves out a portion. The sample includes roughly 50,000 clones, more than 70% seen only once; the top ten take 0.5%. Sequencing was carried out using memory CD4+ T cells from blood. The receptors were sampled from an adult in good health and CMV-seronegative. Some clones in this sample may be carry-over from other donors' samples.

The CDR3 DNA reads as TGTGCCAGCTCACCGGACAGTCGGAGCTACGAGCAGTACTTC. This gives the protein CASSPDSRSYEQYF. This chain connects TRBV18 to TRBJ2-7; TRBD1 is a possible D gene (6 bases). The CDR3 contains 14 residues. V shed 3 bases and J shed 3 bases, with 12 bases lying between them. Germline V gene sequence: CDR1 KGHSH, CDR2 LQKENI.

This chain links TRBV6-1 with TRBJ2-5; TRBD1 aligns across 8 bases. The CDR3 runs 16 residues. Germline CDR1 is MNHNS and CDR2 is SASEGT. Unmatched junction bases numbered 7, after V lost 1 base and J lost 3 bases. The CDR3 nucleotides read TGTGCCAGCAGTGAAGGATTTAGGACAGGGAAAGAGACCCAGTACTTC. It is translated as CASSEGFRTGKETQYF.

This chain connects TRBV7-2 to TRBJ2-7; D gene ambiguous. V shed 3 bases and J shed 0 bases, with 12 bases lying between them. The V gene's germline CDR1 is SGHTA and CDR2 FQGNSA. The CDR3 has 15 residues. In DNA, the CDR3 is TGTGCCAGCAGCTTCGACGCAATTAGCTCCTACGAGCAGTACTTC. It translates to CASSFDAISSYEQYF.

This chain joins TRBV7-2 and TRBJ2-1; unclear D gene. The CDR3 totals 15 residues. Germline V lookup: CDR1 SGHTA, CDR2 FQGNSA. The V gene lost 1 base and the J gene lost 3 bases, with 10 bases spanning the gap. The CDR3 sequence: CASSLVPTGYNEQFF. CDR3 DNA: TGTGCCAGCAGCTTAGTTCCGACGGGCTACAATGAGCAGTTCTTC.

This clone was observed a few times. The chain uses TRBV14 and TRBJ2-7; 12 bases match TRBD2. CDR3 length equals 21 residues. With V trimmed by 1 base and J by 5 bases, 21 bases remained unmatched. The germline CDR1 and CDR2 sequences are SGHDN and FVKESK. CDR3 in amino acids: CASSQGYSGTSGYKVIDEQYF. CDR3 DNA sequence: TGTGCCAGCAGCCAAGGCTATTCCGGGACTAGCGGGTACAAAGTGATCGACGAGCAGTACTTC.

This chain uses TRBV18 with TRBJ2-1; a possible D gene is TRBD2 (5 bases). There are 15 residues in the CDR3. V lost 2 bases, J lost 0 bases, and 8 bases lay in between. Germline V gene data show CDR1 as KGHSH and CDR2 as LQKENI. In DNA, the CDR3 is TGTGCCAGCTCACCAAGTGGGAGCTCCTACAATGAGCAGTTCTTC. This gives the protein CASSPSGSSYNEQFF.

V is TRBV13 and J is TRBJ2-4, with D perhaps matching TRBD2 (6 bases). V was pared by 5 bases and J by 4 bases, with 12 bases between. Germline lookup yields CDR1 PRHDT and CDR2 FYEKMQ (reference sequence). The CDR3 spans 14 residues. CDR3 loop: CASSRAAGKNIQYF. CDR3 nucleotide sequence: TGTGCCAGCAGCAGGGCTGCGGGAAAAAACATTCAGTACTTC.

The V gene is TRBV29-1, the J gene TRBJ2-2; unclear D gene. Germline assignment: CDR1 SQVTM and CDR2 ANQGSEA. This CDR3 contains 14 residues. Trimming cost V 2 bases and J 2 bases, with 9 bases left between them. Here the CDR3 reads CSVESAQNTGELFF. The CDR3 DNA is TGCAGCGTTGAAAGCGCCCAAAACACCGGGGAGCTGTTTTTT.

This clone was seen a few times. The rearrangement uses TRBV5-1 and TRBJ1-5; possible D gene TRBD1, 6 bases. The germline V gene has CDR1 SGHRS and CDR2 YFSETQ. The length of the CDR3 is 16 residues. With 0 bases removed from V and 2 bases from J, the gap between germline ends came to 12 bases. The CDR3 loop reads CASSLAPQGGNQPQHF. The CDR3 nucleotides read TGCGCCAGCAGCTTGGCTCCACAGGGCGGCAATCAGCCCCAGCATTTT.

This clone was seen only once. The chain carries TRBV7-6 and TRBJ2-1; 9 bases are a match to TRBD2. The V segment lost 6 bases and the J segment 9 bases; nucleotides outside the gene matches: 12. Germline V gene lookup returns CDR1 SGHVS and CDR2 FNYEAQ. The CDR3 consists of 15 residues. The CDR3 is CASSVAGVSGGEQFF. CDR3 in DNA: TGTGCCAGCAGTGTAGCGGGAGTTTCTGGGGGTGAGCAGTTCTTC.

Here the CDR3 DNA reads TGCGCCAGCAGCATGACCGGGACTCCAGTTAGTACGCAGTATTTT. Translated, it gives CASSMTGTPVSTQYF. The gene calls are TRBV5-1 and TRBJ2-3, with a weak D call TRBD2 (6 bases). Trimming left V 4 bases short and J 8 bases short, with 20 bases between. CDR3 size: 15 residues. Germline V gene lookup returns CDR1 SGHRS and CDR2 YFSETQ.

V is TRBV9 and J is TRBJ2-3; no reliable D call. The germline CDR1 and CDR2 sequences are SGDLS and YYNGEE. The CDR3 totals 12 residues. With 0 bases removed from V and 6 bases from J, the gap between germline ends came to 5 bases. Here the CDR3 reads CASSVGRDTQYF. In DNA, the CDR3 is TGTGCCAGCAGCGTAGGTAGGGATACGCAGTATTTT. Variable domain in full (rest from reference TRBV9 and TRBJ2-3): DSGVTQTPKHLITATGQRVTLRCSPRSGDLSVYWYQQSLDQGLQFLIQYYNGEERAKGNILERFSAQQFPDLHSELNLSSLELGDSALYFCASSVGRDTQYFGPGTRLTVL.

This clone has only one observation. The CDR3 DNA reads as TGTGCCAGCTCCCGCCCGGATAGCGGAGGCTACGAGCAGTACTTC. Translated, it gives CASSRPDSGGYEQYF. The chain recombines TRBV18 with TRBJ2-7, with TRBD2 as a possible D gene (6 bases). The CDR3 runs 15 residues. Germline V lookup: CDR1 KGHSH, CDR2 LQKENI. The ends were cut back, 6 bases at V and 3 bases at J, with 18 bases in the middle.

The chain carries TRBV28 and TRBJ1-5; no definite D call. Germline V gene sequence: CDR1 MDHEN, CDR2 SYDVKM. V lost 5 bases to trimming and J lost 0 bases, with 5 bases between them. The CDR3 loop spans 13 amino acids. The CDR3 bases are TGTGCCAGCAGTACGGATAGCAATCAGCCCCAGCATTTT. Protein: CASSTDSNQPQHF.

There are a few counts of this clone. J is TRBJ1-6 and V is TRBV19; D possibly corresponds to TRBD1 (5 bases). CDR3 length equals 14 residues. The V end lost 6 bases, the J end lost 13 bases, and 19 bases lay between the germline ends. Germline lookup yields CDR1 LNHDA and CDR2 SQIVND (reference sequence). The CDR3 protein is CASSPESRGSPLHF. CDR3 nucleotides: TGTGCCAGTAGCCCGGAATCGCGGGGCTCGCCCCTCCACTTT.

The rearrangement joins TRBV27 to TRBJ1-1; 9 bases agree with TRBD1. This CDR3 comprises 19 residues. CDR1 is MNHEY and CDR2 is SMNVEV in the germline V gene (reference sequence). J lost 4 bases, V lost 5 bases, and 20 bases had no gene match. CDR3 residues: CASSPLLTINRGRSTEAFF. CDR3 DNA sequence: TGTGCCAGCAGTCCGCTCCTGACGATTAACAGGGGGCGCAGCACTGAAGCTTTCTTT.

V gene TRBV5-8 combines with J gene TRBJ1-1; D is possibly TRBD1 (6 bases). Germline lookup yields CDR1 SGHTS and CDR2 YDEGEE. V was shortened by 4 bases and J by 5 bases, with 15 bases between the two germline ends. The CDR3 consists of 14 residues. The CDR3 bases are TGTGCCAGCAGCCTACTTACAGGGCGGACTGAAGCTTTCTTT. This encodes CASSLLTGRTEAFF.

V usage is TRBV18 and J usage is TRBJ2-5; D perhaps matches TRBD2 (5 bases). This CDR3 contains 13 residues. Trimming removed 6 bases at V and 5 bases at J, with 13 bases between. Germline loops: CDR1 KGHSH, CDR2 LQKENI. Written as DNA, the CDR3 is TGTGCCAGCTCGCCGGACTTATCTGAGACCCAGTACTTC. This sequence encodes CASSPDLSETQYF.

V is TRBV11-2 and J is TRBJ1-1, with a possible D match to TRBD1 (5 bases). Germline CDR1 and CDR2: SGHAT and FQNNGV. This CDR3 has 13 residues. V dropped 6 bases and J dropped 0 bases, with 8 bases sitting between them. CDR3: CASRQGLNTEAFF. CDR3 in DNA: TGTGCCAGCAGGCAGGGCTTGAACACTGAAGCTTTCTTT.

This chain links TRBV27 with TRBJ2-7; tentatively, D is TRBD1 (5 bases). Germline V gene lookup returns CDR1 MNHEY and CDR2 SMNVEV (reference sequence). This CDR3 is built from 14 residues. V lost 3 bases, J lost 8 bases, and 17 bases lay in between. In DNA form, the CDR3 reads TGTGCCAGCAGTTTCCAGGGATTAAGGTCGCAGCAGTACTTC. Translating it yields CASSFQGLRSQQYF.

The chain uses TRBV25-1 and TRBJ2-1, with 7 bases lining up with TRBD1. Looked up from germline, CDR1 is MGHDK and CDR2 is SYGVNS. The trim removed 9 bases at V and 5 bases at J, leaving 7 bases unmatched. The CDR3 totals 13 residues. In DNA, the CDR3 is TGTGCCAGTAAGGGGGCTATGGACAATGAGCAGTTCTTC. Encoded protein: CASKGAMDNEQFF.

The chain employs TRBV7-9 and TRBJ1-2; no clear D. Between the trimmed V and J ends, which lost 2 bases and 6 bases, there was a span of 16 bases. The germline V gene has CDR1 SEHNR and CDR2 FQNEAQ (reference sequence). There are 15 residues in the CDR3. CDR3 in amino acids: CASSLPLGILDGYTF. The CDR3, as DNA: TGTGCCAGCAGCTTACCTCTCGGGATCCTCGATGGCTACACCTTC.

The chain has TRBV28 and TRBJ2-6; either TRBD1 or TRBD2 may supply D (5 bases each). Germline assignment: CDR1 MDHEN and CDR2 SYDVKM. V shed 4 bases and J shed 0 bases, with 13 bases lying between them. This CDR3 has 17 amino acids. The DNA of the CDR3 is TGTGCCAGCAGTTCAGTGGGGGTCGTCTCTGGGGCCAACGTCCTGACTTTC. Translating gives CASSSVGVVSGANVLTF.

This clone was recorded a few times. The chain employs TRBV2 and TRBJ1-5, with D hard to call. This CDR3 is 12 amino acids long. V was shortened by 7 bases and J by 9 bases, with 13 bases between the two germline ends. CDR1 and CDR2 (germline): SNHLY, FYNNEI. CDR3 nucleotides: TGTGCCAGCACCACGGGGAATGGGCCCCAGCATTTT. Translating gives CASTTGNGPQHF.

The rearrangement uses TRBV18 and TRBJ2-1, with D perhaps given as TRBD1 or TRBD2 (5 bases each). The germline V gene has CDR1 KGHSH and CDR2 LQKENI. Trimming shortened V by 3 bases and J by 6 bases, and 9 bases separated the two germline ends. CDR3 length: 13 residues. CDR3: CASSPGTGNEQFF. CDR3 DNA: TGTGCCAGCTCACCTGGGACGGGCAATGAGCAGTTCTTC. Full variable domain (remainder filled in from reference TRBV18 and TRBJ2-1): NAGVMQNPRHLVRRRGQEARLRCSPMKGHSHVYWYRQLPEEGLKFMVYLQKENIIDESGMPKERFSAEFPKEGPSILRIQQVVRGDSAAYFCASSPGTGNEQFFGPGTRLTVL.

J is TRBJ2-3 and V is TRBV11-2; TRBD2 matches 9 bases. CDR1 and CDR2 from the germline V gene are SGHAT and FQNNGV. The CDR3 has 18 amino acids. V was pared by 2 bases and J by 1 base, with 10 bases of the junction left unmatched. As DNA, the CDR3 is TGTGCCAGCAGCTTATCATGGGGTAGCGGGGGCCGCACAGATACGCAGTATTTT. Translating gives CASSLSWGSGGRTDTQYF.

The V and J genes are TRBV11-2 and TRBJ2-7; TRBD2 aligns across 7 bases. The germline gives CDR1 SGHAT, CDR2 FQNNGV. The CDR3 is made up of 15 amino acids. V gave up 5 bases and J gave up 5 bases; unmatched junction bases: 12. CDR3 residues: CASSPRRGRTHEQYF. The CDR3 nucleotides read TGTGCCAGCAGCCCCAGGCGCGGGAGAACCCACGAGCAGTACTTC.

The gene calls are TRBV18 and TRBJ2-6; no definite D call. Germline CDR1 reads KGHSH; CDR2 reads LQKENI. The CDR3 has 14 residues. Trimming cost V 8 bases and J 0 bases, with 8 bases left between them. Here the CDR3 DNA reads TGTGCCAGCAAAATCGCCTCTGGGGCCAACGTCCTGACTTTC. Amino acids: CASKIASGANVLTF.

The rearrangement links TRBV19 to TRBJ2-5; the D call may be TRBD1 or TRBD2 (5 bases each). Trimming cost V 5 bases and J 3 bases, with 10 bases left between them. Germline CDR1 and CDR2: LNHDA and SQIVND (reference sequence). This CDR3 is built from 13 residues. The CDR3 loop is CASSSGRKETQYF. The CDR3 DNA reads as TGTGCCAGTAGTTCGGGACGGAAAGAGACCCAGTACTTC.

The J gene is TRBJ2-1, the V gene TRBV7-2; D perhaps matches TRBD2 (5 bases). The V end lost 4 bases, the J end lost 2 bases, and 12 bases lay between the germline ends. This CDR3 region has 15 residues. Germline CDR1 is SGHTA and CDR2 is FQGNSA. The CDR3: CASSSGLPPYNEQFF. CDR3 nucleotide sequence: TGTGCCAGCAGCTCCGGACTTCCTCCCTACAATGAGCAGTTCTTC. Drawing the rest from reference TRBV7-2 and TRBJ2-1, the complete variable domain is GAGVSQSPSNKVTEKGKDVELRCDPISGHTALYWYRQSLGQGLEFLIYFQGNSAPDKSGLPSDRFSAERTGGSVSTLTIQRTQQEDSAVYLCASSSGLPPYNEQFFGPGTRLTVL.

The chain employs TRBV18 and TRBJ2-2, with 9 nucleotides matching TRBD2. Germline-derived CDR1 and CDR2 are KGHSH and LQKENI. J lost 6 bases, V lost 10 bases, and 9 bases had no gene match. The CDR3 is 14 residues long. The CDR3 DNA is TGTGCCACTGGCGCGGGAGGGCCGGCCGGGGAGCTGTTTTTT. Translation: CATGAGGPAGELFF.